A single sample is the source of the 21 T cell receptor beta chains below, sequenced in a study of T-cell reconstitution after alpha-beta-depleted transplantation in children. The authors prepared the TCRbeta library with unique molecular identifiers. TCRdb analysed the PCR reads with MiXCR anew, one entry per CDR3 protein. The sample contains a few hundred thousand distinct CDR3 sequences, approximately 10% of which appear only once. Sample: PBMCs from the stem cell graft donor, taken from the stem cell graft. These receptors were collected from a human donor who donated a stem cell graft to a child with acute lymphoblastic leukemia.

There are many counts of this clonotype. The genes are TRBV3-1 and TRBJ2-5; TRBD1 is a possible D gene (6 bases). The CDR3 sequence is 16 residues long. Deletions cut 4 bases from V and 2 bases from J, with 17 bases between. Germline V gene lookup returns CDR1 LGHDT and CDR2 YNNKEL (reference sequence). CDR3 residues: CASSPYVGQQQETQYF. Written as DNA, the CDR3 is TGTGCCAGCAGCCCGTACGTAGGACAGCAACAAGAGACCCAGTACTTC.

A few counts support this clonotype. The V call is TRBV12-3 or TRBV12-4, the J call TRBJ2-1; 9 bases are a match to TRBD2. The CDR3 totals 14 residues. Losses at the gene ends were 2 bases for V and 9 bases for J; bases not matched to a gene: 5. In DNA form, the CDR3 reads TGTGCCAGCAGTTTACGTAGCGGGAGCGTTGAGCAGTTCTTC. Translated: CASSLRSGSVEQFF.

The rearrangement joins TRBV9 to TRBJ2-1; D may be TRBD1 (6 bases). The CDR3 has 15 residues. The V end lost 4 bases, the J end lost 4 bases, and 15 bases lay between the germline ends. Germline assignment: CDR1 SGDLS and CDR2 YYNGEE. The CDR3 nucleotides are TGTGCCAGCAGCTCGGACGGGACATCATACAATGAGCAGTTCTTC. Protein sequence: CASSSDGTSYNEQFF.

This clonotype was observed a few times. The V call is TRBV27, the J call TRBJ2-7, with D possibly being TRBD2 (5 bases). The CDR3 is 16 residues long. V dropped 0 bases and J dropped 6 bases, with 18 bases sitting between them. Germline lookup yields CDR1 MNHEY and CDR2 SMNVEV (reference sequence). CDR3 bases: TGTGCCAGCAGTTTATCTTCCCCGGACTCCTGGACCGAGCAGTACTTC. This gives the protein CASSLSSPDSWTEQYF.

This clonotype was counted only a few times. J is TRBJ2-7 and V is TRBV7-9, with a weak D call TRBD1 (5 bases). The CDR3 loop spans 12 amino acids. The ends were cut back, 5 bases at V and 3 bases at J, with 8 bases in the middle. CDR1 is SEHNR, CDR2 FQNEAQ, per germline (reference sequence). CDR3 sequence: CASSAGFYEQYF. The CDR3 DNA sequence: TGTGCCAGCAGCGCAGGGTTCTACGAGCAGTACTTC. The full variable domain, rest sourced from reference TRBV7-9 and TRBJ2-7, is DTGVSQNPRHKITKRGQNVTFRCDPISEHNRLYWYRQTLGQGPEFLTYFQNEAQLEKSRLLSDRFSAERPKGSFSTLEIQRTEQGDSAMYLCASSAGFYEQYFGPGTRLTVT.

The table lists this clonotype with a few counts. V and J are TRBV7-9 and TRBJ2-7; maybe TRBD1 (6 bases). CDR1 SEHNR and CDR2 FQNEAQ come from the germline V gene (reference sequence). The CDR3 contains 13 residues. V was cut by 3 bases and J by 4 bases, with 10 bases left in between. In DNA form, the CDR3 reads TGTGCCAGCAGCTTTCAGGGGCGATACGAGCAGTACTTC. Protein sequence: CASSFQGRYEQYF.

This clonotype turned up a few times. The gene calls are TRBV5-1 and TRBJ2-5; the D gene is possibly TRBD2 (6 bases). V was pared by 6 bases and J by 5 bases, with 11 bases between. The CDR3 is 12 amino acids. CDR1 and CDR2 (germline): SGHRS, YFSETQ. The CDR3 DNA is TGCGCCAGCACCAACGGAGGGGAGACCCAGTACTTC. Translating it yields CASTNGGETQYF.

The chain has TRBV7-9 and TRBJ2-5; possible D gene TRBD2, 5 bases. The germline V and J ends were trimmed by 1 base and 4 bases, with 19 bases remaining between them. This CDR3 has 17 amino acids. Germline V CDR1 and CDR2: SEHNR, FQNEAQ (reference sequence). The CDR3 nucleotides are TGTGCCAGCAGCTTAGGGTGGGAGAAAGGGCAAGGAGAGACCCAGTACTTC. Its translation: CASSLGWEKGQGETQYF. Drawing the rest from reference TRBV7-9 and TRBJ2-5, the complete variable domain is DTGVSQNPRHKITKRGQNVTFRCDPISEHNRLYWYRQTLGQGPEFLTYFQNEAQLEKSRLLSDRFSAERPKGSFSTLEIQRTEQGDSAMYLCASSLGWEKGQGETQYFGPGTRLLVL.

V gene TRBV4-3 combines with J gene TRBJ1-1; D might be TRBD1 (5 bases). Trimming took off 4 bases at V and 3 bases at J, with 12 bases between the two ends. Germline CDR1 is LGHNA and CDR2 is YSLEER. The CDR3 is made up of 14 amino acids. CDR3 amino acids: CASSPYGGDTEAFF. The CDR3 bases are TGCGCCAGCAGCCCCTACGGGGGTGACACTGAAGCTTTCTTT.

Worth noting for this clonotype: One end of the junction does not line up with germline, which may come from a read error. The V and J genes are TRBV4-2 and TRBJ2-3; D unresolved. Germline CDR1 is LGHNA and CDR2 is YNFKEQ. CDR3 size: 16 residues. DNA of the CDR3: TGCGCCAGCAGCCAAGGTTGGCGGCATGGCACAGATACGCAGTATTTT. It is translated as CASSQGWRHGTDTQYF.

This clonotype was detected only a few times. The chain is built from TRBV20-1 and TRBJ2-2; a possible D gene is TRBD1 (6 bases). Germline V gene lookup returns CDR1 DFQATT and CDR2 SNEGSKA (reference sequence). Trimming took off 0 bases at V and 0 bases at J, with 17 bases between the two ends. The CDR3 consists of 18 residues. CDR3 coding DNA: TGCAGTGCTAGAGATTTGGGGACACCGTTCGCGAACACCGGGGAGCTGTTTTTT. Translated: CSARDLGTPFANTGELFF.

The V gene is TRBV5-6, the J gene TRBJ2-1; weak D call: TRBD2 (6 bases). The CDR3 covers 15 residues. V lost 0 bases, J lost 2 bases, and 9 bases lay in between. Germline CDR1 reads SGHDT; CDR2 reads YYEEEE. The CDR3 coding sequence is TGTGCCAGCAGCTTGGGGGCTAGCGCCTACAATGAGCAGTTCTTC. Encoded protein: CASSLGASAYNEQFF.

The chain joins TRBV11-2 to TRBJ1-4, with a possible D match to TRBD1 (6 bases). Trimming stripped 2 bases from V and 3 bases from J, with 16 bases between. Germline CDR1 SGHAT, CDR2 FQNNGV. The CDR3 contains 17 residues. The CDR3 DNA sequence: TGTGCCAGCAGCTTACCCCCTAGGGGGGCCCCTAATGAAAAACTGTTTTTT. Translated, it gives CASSLPPRGAPNEKLFF.

The CDR3, as DNA: TGCAGTGCTAAGTCAGGGACAGGGGATCACGAGCAGTACTTC. It translates to CSAKSGTGDHEQYF. This rearrangement joins TRBV20-1 to TRBJ2-7, with TRBD1 identical over 10 bases. The CDR3 contains 14 residues. Germline assignment: CDR1 DFQATT and CDR2 SNEGSKA (reference sequence). J was trimmed by 5 bases and V by 4 bases; bases with no gene match: 8.

This clonotype has a handful of counts. The CDR3 bases are TGTGCCAGCAGCTTTAGGAAGGGAGGGGACACCGGGGAGCTGTTTTTT. Its protein is CASSFRKGGDTGELFF. The chain carries TRBV7-9 and TRBJ2-2; 7 bases agree with TRBD2. Germline V CDR1 and CDR2: SEHNR, FQNEAQ (reference sequence). J lost 3 bases, V lost 3 bases, and 7 bases had no gene match. The CDR3 length is 16 residues.

This clonotype has just a few counts. The V gene is TRBV2, the J gene TRBJ2-2; TRBD1 might be the D (6 bases). CDR3 length equals 13 residues. The germline V gene encodes CDR1 SNHLY and CDR2 FYNNEI. Trimming shortened V by 4 bases and J by 5 bases, and 8 bases separated the two germline ends. The CDR3 protein is CASSGGRTGELFF. The CDR3 region has the DNA TGTGCCAGCAGTGGGGGGCGGACCGGGGAGCTGTTTTTT. Full variable domain (outside the CDR3, taken from reference TRBV2 and TRBJ2-2): EPEVTQTPSHQVTQMGQEVILRCVPISNHLYFYWYRQILGQKVEFLVSFYNNEISEKSEIFDDQFSVERPDGSNFTLKIRSTKLEDSAMYFCASSGGRTGELFFGEGSRLTVL.

J is TRBJ1-4 and V is TRBV20-1; no reliable D call. The CDR3 contains 14 residues. V was cut by 3 bases and J by 3 bases, with 11 bases left in between. Germline lookup yields CDR1 DFQATT and CDR2 SNEGSKA (reference sequence). The DNA of the CDR3 is TGCAGTGCTAGTCGCGGGCCACCTAATGAAAAACTGTTTTTT. It codes for CSASRGPPNEKLFF.

The gene calls are TRBV12-3 or TRBV12-4 and TRBJ1-1; TRBD1 is a possible D gene (6 bases). Between the trimmed V and J ends, which lost 3 bases and 6 bases, there was a span of 11 bases. This CDR3 region has 13 residues. DNA for the CDR3: TGTGCCAGCAGTTTTGGCAGGGGCTCTGAAGCTTTCTTT. It is translated as CASSFGRGSEAFF.

The chain recombines TRBV6-5 with TRBJ2-7; tentatively, D is TRBD2 (7 bases). Deletions cut 3 bases from V and 3 bases from J, with 18 bases between. Germline CDR1 and CDR2: MNHEY and SVGAGI. The CDR3 spans 16 residues. The CDR3, as DNA: TGTGCCAGCAGTTATCTTGGGGCGGGGGCTTTCTACGAGCAGTACTTC. Translating it yields CASSYLGAGAFYEQYF.

A few counts support this clonotype. The chain recombines TRBV2 with TRBJ2-5; 8 nucleotides agree with TRBD2. Germline V gene lookup returns CDR1 SNHLY and CDR2 FYNNEI. The CDR3 is 14 amino acids. The trim removed 4 bases at V and 3 bases at J, leaving 4 bases unmatched. The CDR3 region has the DNA TGTGCCAGCAGTGGATGGACTAGCAAAGAGACCCAGTACTTC. Amino acids: CASSGWTSKETQYF. Full variable domain (outside the CDR3, taken from reference TRBV2 and TRBJ2-5): EPEVTQTPSHQVTQMGQEVILRCVPISNHLYFYWYRQILGQKVEFLVSFYNNEISEKSEIFDDQFSVERPDGSNFTLKIRSTKLEDSAMYFCASSGWTSKETQYFGPGTRLLVL.

This chain links TRBV6-4 with TRBJ2-1; D is perhaps TRBD2 (5 bases). Trimming removed 2 bases from V and 9 bases from J, with 14 bases in between. The CDR3 sequence is 14 residues long. Germline CDR1 reads MRHNA; CDR2 reads SNTAGT. The CDR3 here is CASSDPASGGEQFF. The CDR3 bases are TGTGCCAGCAGTGACCCAGCGAGCGGTGGTGAGCAGTTCTTC.